The clone carrying this T cell receptor (beta chain) came up a few times. Antigen: not known. The sample comes from a study of T cell repertoires in cytomegalovirus infection. One entry per CDR3 protein results from TCRdb running MiXCR on the reads. This sample yields some 46,000 distinct CDR3 sequences, of which roughly 18% are seen a single time; roughly 53% belongs to the top ten. The material sequenced was CD8+ T cells from cultured PBMCs, taken from culture after CMV antigen stimulation. The sequence was obtained from a human donor in good health (CMV status not recorded). Some clones in this sample may be carry-over from other donors' samples.

CDR3 loop: CASSVIENTEAFF. The CDR3 nucleotides read TGTGCCAGCAGCGTAATTGAGAACACTGAAGCTTTCTTT. The chain links TRBV9 to TRBJ1-1, with D hard to call. Germline V gene sequence: CDR1 SGDLS, CDR2 YYNGEE. The V end was cut by 1 base, the J end by 1 base, with 5 bases between. The CDR3 extends over 13 amino acids.